The 26 T cell receptor beta chains below were found in one sample sequenced in a study of cytomegalovirus exposure and HLA in healthy donors. Primers for the PCR totalled 60 Vbeta and 13 Jbeta. Generated by immunoSEQ multiplex PCR, the TCRdb table keeps only in-frame clones and is missing some. The sample lists about 110,000 clones, less than 20% occurring once. The specimen was PBMCs. The origin of the receptors is a woman aged 18-35 years in good health and CMV-seronegative.

The chain links TRBV10-3 to TRBJ2-7, with 11 bases fitting TRBD2. CDR1 and CDR2 from the germline V gene are ENHRY and SYGVKD. This CDR3 contains 16 residues. Trimming removed 5 bases from V and 5 bases from J; junction bases left unmatched: 11. CDR3 DNA sequence: TGTGCCATCAGTTCTAGCGGGAGGCCCTTTTTGAACGAGCAGTACTTC. Protein product: CAISSSGRPFLNEQYF.

The chain carries TRBV9 and TRBJ2-1; TRBD2 matches 7 bases. CDR3 length: 15 amino acids. CDR1 is SGDLS, CDR2 YYNGEE, per germline. The trim removed 1 base at V and 6 bases at J, leaving 7 bases unmatched. Here the CDR3 DNA reads TGTGCCAGCAGCGTATCGGGGAGGGGTAGCAATGAGCAGTTCTTC. It is translated as CASSVSGRGSNEQFF.

The chain links TRBV2 to TRBJ1-1, with 7 bases identical to TRBD1. Germline V gene sequence: CDR1 SNHLY, CDR2 FYNNEI. CDR3 length: 15 residues. The junction had 7 bases not matched to a gene; V was cut back by 6 bases and J by 0 bases. The CDR3 loop reads CASRWATGMNTEAFF. CDR3 DNA sequence: TGTGCCAGCAGGTGGGCGACAGGGATGAACACTGAAGCTTTCTTT.

This chain links TRBV9 with TRBJ2-5; 7 bases are a match to TRBD2. The J segment lost 2 bases and the V segment lost 0 bases, leaving 10 bases of the junction unmatched. This CDR3 contains 17 residues. Germline V gene sequence: CDR1 SGDLS, CDR2 YYNGEE. The CDR3 DNA reads TGTGCCAGCAGCGTAGGGGGAGGGCACCAGATTCAAGAGACCCAGTACTTC. This sequence encodes CASSVGGGHQIQETQYF.

V usage is TRBV5-5 and J usage is TRBJ2-7, with 10 bases identical to TRBD1. With V trimmed by 3 bases and J by 5 bases, 5 bases remained unmatched. The CDR3 sequence is 14 residues long. Germline V gives CDR1 SGHKS, CDR2 YYEKEE (reference sequence). CDR3 amino acids: CASSSTGGRDEQYF. The CDR3, as DNA: TGTGCCAGCAGCTCGACAGGGGGCAGGGACGAGCAGTACTTC.

This clone was found a few times. The V gene is TRBV27, the J gene TRBJ1-2; a possible D gene is TRBD1 (5 bases). CDR3 size: 14 residues. V gave up 0 bases and J gave up 9 bases, with 14 bases separating them. The germline V gene has CDR1 MNHEY and CDR2 SMNVEV (reference sequence). CDR3: CASSLSKAGRSYTF. CDR3 DNA sequence: TGTGCCAGCAGTTTATCGAAGGCAGGGCGTAGCTACACCTTC.

The V and J genes are TRBV10-3 and TRBJ2-5; D is perhaps TRBD2 (5 bases). CDR3 length: 13 amino acids. V gave up 6 bases and J gave up 3 bases, with 11 bases separating them. In germline, CDR1 is ENHRY, CDR2 SYGVKD. The CDR3 here is CAIRAGLEETQYF. The CDR3 bases are TGTGCCATCAGGGCGGGTTTGGAAGAGACCCAGTACTTC.

This clone turned up a few times. This rearrangement joins TRBV28 to TRBJ1-6; 9 bases agree with TRBD1. The CDR3 totals 14 residues. Germline trimming cut 4 bases from V and 5 bases from J; bases unmatched to any gene: 0. Looked up from germline, CDR1 is MDHEN and CDR2 is SYDVKM. Written as DNA, the CDR3 is TGTGCCAGCAGTTGGACAGGGGATAATTCACCCCTCCACTTT. This gives the protein CASSWTGDNSPLHF.

CDR3 amino acids: CASSQTPGQGIPEAFF. The DNA of the CDR3 is TGTGCCAGCAGCCAAACTCCGGGACAGGGTATACCTGAAGCTTTCTTT. The rearrangement joins TRBV6-6 to TRBJ1-1, with TRBD1 identical over 9 bases. V was clipped by 6 bases and J by 6 bases; unmatched bases: 14. Germline V lookup: CDR1 MNHNY, CDR2 SVGAGI (reference sequence). This CDR3 comprises 16 residues.

The chain recombines TRBV4-3 with TRBJ2-6; the match to TRBD1 covers 8 bases. The germline CDR1 and CDR2 sequences are LGHNA and YSLEER. This CDR3 is 19 amino acids long. With 0 bases clipped from V and 0 bases from J, the junction kept 7 bases outside the gene matches. The CDR3 is CASSQDLRDRNSGANVLTF. The CDR3 DNA reads TGCGCCAGCAGCCAAGATCTTAGGGACAGGAACTCTGGGGCCAACGTCCTGACTTTC.

The V gene is TRBV7-3, the J gene TRBJ2-7; perhaps TRBD2 as D (7 bases). The V gene lost 5 bases and the J gene lost 0 bases, with 14 bases spanning the gap. The CDR3 totals 15 residues. Looked up from germline, CDR1 is SGHTA and CDR2 is FQGTGA. The chain's CDR3 is CASSLRGGSSYEQYF. CDR3 DNA: TGTGCCAGCAGCCTAAGGGGGGGGAGCTCCTACGAGCAGTACTTC.

J is TRBJ2-7 and V is TRBV29-1, with 8 positions matching TRBD2. The CDR3 totals 13 residues. J gave up 4 bases and V 4 bases, and 6 bases lay outside the gene matches. Germline CDR1 and CDR2: SQVTM and ANQGSEA. The CDR3 here is CSVGFASGYEQYF. DNA of the CDR3: TGCAGCGTTGGTTTCGCTAGCGGGTACGAGCAGTACTTC.

This clone occurred a few times. The chain uses TRBV5-4 and TRBJ2-5; possibly TRBD2 for D (6 bases). Germline CDR1 reads SGHNT; CDR2 reads YYREEE (reference sequence). Trimming pared 3 bases from V and 3 bases from J, leaving 15 bases between. The CDR3 extends over 15 amino acids. The CDR3 loop is CASSSSSGAKETQYF. In nucleotides, the CDR3 is TGTGCCAGCAGCTCCTCCTCGGGAGCGAAAGAGACCCAGTACTTC.

The genes are TRBV30 and TRBJ2-3; weak D call: TRBD2 (5 bases). Trimming shortened V by 0 bases and J by 1 base, and 11 bases separated the two germline ends. Germline CDR1 reads GTSNPN; CDR2 reads SVGIG (reference sequence). This CDR3 is built from 15 residues. The CDR3 sequence is CAWSVASSRTDTQYF. The CDR3 nucleotides read TGTGCCTGGAGTGTGGCTAGCAGCCGCACAGATACGCAGTATTTT.

The chain combines TRBV5-6 with TRBJ1-5, with TRBD1 matching over 8 bases. Per germline, CDR1 SGHDT and CDR2 YYEEEE. The ends lost 0 bases at V and 6 bases at J; junction bases unmatched: 2. This CDR3 is built from 14 residues. The CDR3 is CASSLAGGGQPQHF. The DNA of the CDR3 is TGTGCCAGCAGCTTGGCAGGGGGCGGTCAGCCCCAGCATTTT.

This clone was counted a few times. The chain uses TRBV6-6 and TRBJ2-1, with a weak D call TRBD2 (6 bases). Germline V gene sequence: CDR1 MNHNY, CDR2 SVGAGI (reference sequence). This CDR3 has 11 amino acids. The V end was cut by 11 bases, the J end by 5 bases, with 10 bases between. The CDR3 is CAGGGHNEQFF. CDR3 nucleotide sequence: TGTGCCGGGGGAGGTCACAATGAGCAGTTCTTC.

The chain couples TRBV11-2 to TRBJ2-1; D possibly corresponds to TRBD1 (6 bases). The V gene lost 1 base and the J gene lost 2 bases, with 9 bases spanning the gap. Germline V gene data show CDR1 as SGHAT and CDR2 as FQNNGV. This CDR3 comprises 15 residues. In DNA, the CDR3 is TGTGCCAGCAGCTTAGGTCAGGGGACCTACAATGAGCAGTTCTTC. It codes for CASSLGQGTYNEQFF.

The chain joins TRBV27 to TRBJ1-4, with unresolved D. CDR3 length equals 11 residues. Germline CDR1 MNHEY, CDR2 SMNVEV (reference sequence). V was clipped by 5 bases and J by 10 bases, with 8 bases between them. CDR3 residues: CASSNEGKLFF. The CDR3 nucleotides read TGTGCCAGCAGTAACGAGGGAAAACTGTTTTTT. The full variable domain, with the rest looked up from reference TRBV27 and TRBJ1-4, is EAQVTQNPRYLITVTGKKLTVTCSQNMNHEYMSWYRQDPGLGLRQIYYSMNVEVTDKGDVPEGYKVSRKEKRNFPLILESPSPNQTSLYFCASSNEGKLFFGSGTQLSVL.

Note on this clone: This clone may be a read error of a much larger clone one base away. The V gene is TRBV25-1, the J gene TRBJ2-5, with 8 bases identical to TRBD1. The DNA end lines up better with TRBJ2-7; the J call may be wrong. Germline CDR1 reads MGHDK; CDR2 reads SYGVNS. The CDR3 is 14 residues long. The CDR3 here is CASSKPGQGAEQYF. The CDR3 bases are TGTGCCAGCAGTAAGCCGGGGCAGGGGGCCGAGCAGTACTTC.

Worth noting for this clone: At one end the junction does not follow the germline gene, possibly because of a read error. V and J are TRBV20-1 and TRBJ2-7, with 7 bases fitting TRBD2. CDR1 and CDR2 from the germline V gene are DFQATT and SNEGSKA (reference sequence). This CDR3 has 11 residues. CDR3 sequence: CSASAPGRTRF. The CDR3 DNA reads as TGCAGTGCTAGTGCCCCCGGACGGACTAGGTTC.

This chain uses TRBV10-3 with TRBJ2-3; D is possibly TRBD2 (5 bases). Germline lookup yields CDR1 ENHRY and CDR2 SYGVKD. The CDR3 runs to 15 residues. V gave up 4 bases and J gave up 1 base, with 12 bases separating them. The CDR3 protein is CAISAGEGGTDTQYF. As DNA, the CDR3 is TGTGCCATCAGTGCAGGTGAGGGTGGCACAGATACGCAGTATTTT.

The chain recombines TRBV10-3 with TRBJ1-2; D remains unclear. The germline V gene has CDR1 ENHRY and CDR2 SYGVKD. The length of the CDR3 is 14 residues. The germline V and J ends were trimmed by 6 bases and 6 bases, with 17 bases remaining between them. CDR3 sequence reads: CAIRPTPEANGYTF. Written as DNA, the CDR3 is TGTGCCATCAGACCCACTCCTGAGGCAAATGGCTACACCTTC.

CDR3 DNA: TGTGCCGCCCAGGGGCTTTTCTACGAGCAGTACTTC. This translates into CAAQGLFYEQYF. V is TRBV7-9 and J is TRBJ2-7; a possible D gene is TRBD1 (6 bases). CDR3 length equals 12 residues. V lost 11 bases and J lost 3, with 14 bases in between. Germline loops: CDR1 SEHNR, CDR2 FQNEAQ (reference sequence). The full variable domain, rest sourced from reference TRBV7-9 and TRBJ2-7, is DTGVSQNPRHKITKRGQNVTFRCDPISEHNRLYWYRQTLGQGPEFLTYFQNEAQLEKSRLLSDRFSAERPKGSFSTLEIQRTEQGDSAMYLCAAQGLFYEQYFGPGTRLTVT.

Only a few counts were recorded for this clone. The chain couples TRBV28 to TRBJ1-1; D might be TRBD1 (6 bases). Trimming left V 2 bases short and J 3 bases short, with 16 bases between. The germline gives CDR1 MDHEN, CDR2 SYDVKM. This CDR3 comprises 16 residues. This chain's CDR3 is CASSLGGPPLYTEAFF. Here the CDR3 DNA reads TGTGCCAGCAGTTTAGGGGGCCCTCCTCTCTACACTGAAGCTTTCTTT.

A few counts support this clone. The V gene is TRBV6-5, the J gene TRBJ2-1; D is possibly TRBD2 (6 bases). Germline V gene lookup returns CDR1 MNHEY and CDR2 SVGAGI. V dropped 0 bases and J dropped 7 bases, with 10 bases sitting between them. This CDR3 is built from 14 residues. For the CDR3, the DNA is TGTGCCAGCAGTTACTCGGAGGGTTTAAATGAGCAGTTCTTC. Its protein product is CASSYSEGLNEQFF.

The chain recombines TRBV5-6 with TRBJ2-5; 7 bases fit TRBD2. The CDR3 totals 13 residues. V dropped 4 bases and J dropped 4; count of bases not matched to a gene: 4. The germline V gene has CDR1 SGHDT and CDR2 YYEEEE. Here the CDR3 reads CASSRGRGETQYF. CDR3 coding DNA: TGTGCCAGCAGCCGGGGGAGGGGAGAGACCCAGTACTTC.